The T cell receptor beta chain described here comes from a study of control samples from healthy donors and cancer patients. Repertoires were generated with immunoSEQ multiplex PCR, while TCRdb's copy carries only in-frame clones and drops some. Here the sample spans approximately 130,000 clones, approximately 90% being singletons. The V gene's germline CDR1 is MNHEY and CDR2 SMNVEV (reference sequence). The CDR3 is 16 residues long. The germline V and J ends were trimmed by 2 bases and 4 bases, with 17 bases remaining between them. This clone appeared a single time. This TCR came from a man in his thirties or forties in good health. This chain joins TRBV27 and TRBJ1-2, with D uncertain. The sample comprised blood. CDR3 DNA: TGTGCCAGCAGTTTAATGGCATCCGCCCGTATCTATGGCTACACCTTC. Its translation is CASSLMASARIYGYTF.